Shown below are 20 T cell receptor beta chains from a single sample sequenced in a study of STAT5B mutations in CD4+ large granular lymphocyte leukemia. Assay used: immunoSEQ multiplex PCR; TCRdb lists only in-frame clones, some missing. Of about 33,000 clones in the sample, roughly 79% were seen once. Source material: CD4+ T cells from blood buffy coats. The receptors were gathered from a human donor in good health.

Here the CDR3 DNA reads TGCGCCAGCAGCCCCCTAGTTTCAGATACGCAGTATTTT. Protein: CASSPLVSDTQYF. V is TRBV4-1 and J is TRBJ2-3; D is ambiguous. V was cut by 4 bases and J by 4 bases, with 9 bases left in between. CDR1 MGHRA and CDR2 YSYEKL come from the germline V gene. The CDR3 consists of 13 residues.

The chain recombines TRBV10-3 with TRBJ1-5, with 8 positions matching TRBD1. V lost 10 bases and J lost 0; bases outside the gene matches: 14. The CDR3 consists of 17 residues. The germline gives CDR1 ENHRY, CDR2 SYGVKD. CDR3 coding DNA: TGTGCCACAGCCGAGGGACAGGCGAGATATAGCAATCAGCCCCAGCATTTT. Amino acids: CATAEGQARYSNQPQHF.

This clone was picked up one time. This chain joins TRBV21-1 and TRBJ2-7; the listed D gene, TRBD2, was not tested against the DNA. TRBV21-1 is a known pseudogene. The CDR3 length is 14 residues. CDR3 protein: CASMTGLDSYEQYF. The CDR3 nucleotides are TGTGCCAGCATGACTGGACTAGATTCCTACGAGCAGTACTTC.

This clone was picked up a small number of times. The V gene is TRBV7-2, the J gene TRBJ1-5; D is possibly TRBD1 (5 bases). CDR1 is SGHTA and CDR2 is FQGNSA in the germline V gene. V was clipped by 4 bases and J by 6 bases, with 13 bases between them. The CDR3 consists of 14 residues. CDR3 region: CASSSQGAGQPQHF. The DNA for the CDR3 is TGTGCCAGCAGCTCCCAGGGAGCTGGTCAGCCCCAGCATTTT.

The V and J genes are TRBV2 and TRBJ1-4; no clear D gene. Trimming removed 6 bases from V and 3 bases from J, with 8 bases in between. Germline V gene sequence: CDR1 SNHLY, CDR2 FYNNEI. This CDR3 has 13 amino acids. The CDR3 loop reads CASSQDPNEKLFF. The CDR3 DNA follows: TGTGCCAGCAGCCAGGACCCTAATGAAAAACTGTTTTTT. Full variable domain (outside the CDR3, taken from reference TRBV2 and TRBJ1-4): EPEVTQTPSHQVTQMGQEVILRCVPISNHLYFYWYRQILGQKVEFLVSFYNNEISEKSEIFDDQFSVERPDGSNFTLKIRSTKLEDSAMYFCASSQDPNEKLFFGSGTQLSVL.

This clone was found a few times. V and J are TRBV18 and TRBJ1-5; no clear D. Germline CDR1 and CDR2: KGHSH and LQKENI. The CDR3 length is 13 residues. Trimming pared 4 bases from V and 7 bases from J, leaving 11 bases between. The CDR3 reads CASSLDVWQPQHF. CDR3 in DNA: TGTGCCAGCTCACTGGACGTCTGGCAGCCCCAGCATTTT.

The rearrangement joins TRBV19 to TRBJ2-7, with D possibly matching TRBD2 (5 bases). The CDR3 is made up of 15 amino acids. The germline V gene encodes CDR1 LNHDA and CDR2 SQIVND (reference sequence). V was pared by 3 bases and J by 1 base, with 13 bases between. DNA of the CDR3: TGTGCCAGTAGTATCAGACCAGGCGGGTCCTACGAGCAGTACTTC. As protein: CASSIRPGGSYEQYF.

This sequence joins TRBV19 and TRBJ2-2; no firm D call. V was pared by 3 bases and J by 4 bases, with 15 bases between. Germline lookup yields CDR1 LNHDA and CDR2 SQIVND (reference sequence). This CDR3 spans 16 amino acids. This CDR3 reads CASSIPSSGSTGELFF. For the CDR3, the DNA is TGTGCCAGTAGTATCCCCTCATCAGGTAGCACCGGGGAGCTGTTTTTT.

The chain carries TRBV11-2 and TRBJ2-5, with a possible D match to TRBD2 (5 bases). This CDR3 is built from 12 residues. V was pared by 3 bases and J by 7 bases, with 9 bases between. Germline-derived CDR1 and CDR2 are SGHAT and FQNNGV. CDR3 sequence: CASSFAEGTQYF. CDR3 DNA: TGTGCCAGCAGCTTCGCAGAGGGGACCCAGTACTTC.

The chain links TRBV19 to TRBJ2-6, with 14 bases that match TRBD2. CDR3 size: 18 residues. Trimming took 1 base from V and 4 from J; bases not matched to a gene: 3. Germline loops: CDR1 LNHDA, CDR2 SQIVND (reference sequence). The DNA for the CDR3 is TGTGCCAGTAGTATAGGACTAGCGGGAGGGTCCGGGGCCAACGTCCTGACTTTC. Translation: CASSIGLAGGSGANVLTF.

The V gene is TRBV12-5, the J gene TRBJ2-1; 12 bases line up with TRBD2. This CDR3 comprises 15 residues. Germline CDR1 and CDR2: LGHNT and FRNRAP. V lost 6 bases and J lost 7; bases outside the gene matches: 7. This CDR3 is CASGRTSGMWNEQFF. The CDR3 DNA is TGTGCTAGTGGGAGGACTAGCGGGATGTGGAATGAGCAGTTCTTC.

The V call is TRBV5-1, the J call TRBJ2-5; D may match TRBD1 or TRBD2 (6 bases each). In germline, CDR1 is SGHRS, CDR2 YFSETQ. Between the trimmed V and J ends, which lost 4 bases and 1 base, there was a span of 11 bases. The CDR3 is 14 residues long. The chain's CDR3 is CASSAGQSQETQYF. CDR3 nucleotides: TGCGCCAGCAGCGCGGGACAAAGCCAAGAGACCCAGTACTTC.

V and J are TRBV19 and TRBJ2-7; 9 bases line up with TRBD2. Germline loops: CDR1 LNHDA, CDR2 SQIVND (reference sequence). Trimming took 3 bases from V and 6 from J; bases not matched to a gene: 6. The CDR3 covers 14 residues. CDR3 protein: CASSMAGGLGEQYF. CDR3 DNA: TGTGCCAGTAGTATGGCGGGGGGGCTGGGCGAGCAGTACTTC.

This clone has just a few counts. The chain has TRBV19 and TRBJ2-5; D perhaps matches TRBD2 (6 bases). The germline V gene encodes CDR1 LNHDA and CDR2 SQIVND (reference sequence). Trimming pared 7 bases from V and 5 bases from J, leaving 17 bases between. The CDR3 runs 14 residues. This chain's CDR3 is CASTPRDGGETQYF. Here the CDR3 DNA reads TGTGCCAGTACGCCCCGGGACGGAGGGGAGACCCAGTACTTC.

The chain employs TRBV10-2 and TRBJ1-4, with 7 bases aligning to TRBD1. This CDR3 has 14 residues. Germline CDR1 is WSHSY and CDR2 is SAAADI. V shed 5 bases, J shed 8 bases, and the junction held 8 bases outside the gene matches. The CDR3 reads CASSKAGTEEKLFF. The CDR3 DNA reads as TGCGCCAGCAGTAAGGCCGGGACAGAAGAAAAACTGTTTTTT.

The rearrangement links TRBV4-3 to TRBJ2-2; D not certain. Trimming shortened V by 1 base and J by 0 bases, and 3 bases separated the two germline ends. In germline, CDR1 is LGHNA, CDR2 YSLEER. This CDR3 has 14 amino acids. The CDR3 DNA sequence: TGCGCCAGCAGCCAAGGGACGAACACCGGGGAGCTGTTTTTT. Protein sequence: CASSQGTNTGELFF.

The chain combines TRBV9 with TRBJ2-3; 12 bases are shared with TRBD2. Per germline, CDR1 SGDLS and CDR2 YYNGEE. V trimming: 1 base; J trimming: 0 bases; junction bases outside the gene matches: 0. This CDR3 comprises 16 residues. The CDR3 DNA follows: TGTGCCAGCAGCGTACTAGCGGGAGGGAGCACAGATACGCAGTATTTT. Translating gives CASSVLAGGSTDTQYF.

This clone came up once. The genes are TRBV6-5 and TRBJ1-2; perhaps TRBD1 as D (6 bases). CDR1 and CDR2 from the germline V gene are MNHEY and SVGAGI. V was pared by 6 bases and J by 6 bases, with 11 bases between. The length of the CDR3 is 12 residues. For the CDR3, the DNA is TGTGCCAGCAGCAGGGGTGTGCATGGCTACACCTTC. Translating gives CASSRGVHGYTF.

The chain uses TRBV30 and TRBJ2-1; D gene ambiguous. The V end was cut by 4 bases, the J end by 0 bases, with 7 bases between. The CDR3 is 13 residues long. Germline CDR1 reads GTSNPN; CDR2 reads SVGIG (reference sequence). The CDR3 sequence is CAWIPVSYNEQFF. CDR3 coding DNA: TGTGCCTGGATCCCCGTCTCCTACAATGAGCAGTTCTTC.

The gene calls are TRBV28 and TRBJ2-7, with D tentatively TRBD1 (6 bases). V lost 4 bases and J lost 4, with 17 bases in between. The CDR3 extends over 15 amino acids. Germline V CDR1 and CDR2: MDHEN, SYDVKM. In nucleotides, the CDR3 is TGTGCCAGCAGTTCGCAACAGGGACAAGGGTACGAGCAGTACTTC. It encodes CASSSQQGQGYEQYF.